What follows are 3 T cell receptor beta chains derived from one specimen sequenced in a study of T cell responses to AZD1222 COVID-19 vaccine. TCRdb's copy holds only in-frame clones and misses some; the assay was immunoSEQ multiplex PCR. The data show approximately 150,000 clones, 80% to 90% seen once. Sequences were derived from peripheral blood, sampled on day 0 of AZD1222 vaccination. Receptors originate from an adult in good health.

The V call is TRBV28, the J call TRBJ2-3; no clear D gene. Germline-derived CDR1 and CDR2 are MDHEN and SYDVKM. Trimming stripped 4 bases from V and 6 bases from J, with 2 bases between. The CDR3 is 10 amino acids. The CDR3 nucleotides read TGTGCCAGCAGTTATGATACGCAGTATTTT. It is translated as CASSYDTQYF.

V usage is TRBV19 and J usage is TRBJ2-1, with D unclear. V dropped 7 bases and J dropped 4 bases, with 14 bases sitting between them. The CDR3 is 14 residues long. The V gene's germline CDR1 is LNHDA and CDR2 SQIVND (reference sequence). This CDR3 is CASKLTNGYNEQFF. The CDR3, as DNA: TGTGCCAGTAAGTTAACTAACGGATACAATGAGCAGTTCTTC.

The V call is TRBV28, the J call TRBJ2-3; the D gene is possibly TRBD2 (7 bases). The CDR3 runs to 15 residues. The germline V and J ends were trimmed by 7 bases and 5 bases, with 19 bases remaining between them. Germline V lookup: CDR1 MDHEN, CDR2 SYDVKM. The CDR3 here is CASTAGAGAVDTQYF. In DNA, the CDR3 is TGTGCCAGCACGGCAGGGGCGGGAGCGGTAGATACGCAGTATTTT.